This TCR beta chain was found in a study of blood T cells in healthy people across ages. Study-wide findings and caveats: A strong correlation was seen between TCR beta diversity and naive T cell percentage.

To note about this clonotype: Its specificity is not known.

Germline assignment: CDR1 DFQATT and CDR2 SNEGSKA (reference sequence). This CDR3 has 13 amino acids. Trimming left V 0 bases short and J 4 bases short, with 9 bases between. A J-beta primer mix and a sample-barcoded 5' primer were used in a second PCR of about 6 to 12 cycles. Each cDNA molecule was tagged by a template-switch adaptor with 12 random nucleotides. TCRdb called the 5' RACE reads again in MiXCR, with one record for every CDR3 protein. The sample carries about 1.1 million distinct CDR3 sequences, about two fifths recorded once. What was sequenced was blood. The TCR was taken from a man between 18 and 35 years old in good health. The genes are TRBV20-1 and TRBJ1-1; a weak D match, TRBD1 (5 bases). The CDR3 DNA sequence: TGCAGTGCTAGAGATGGACACACCACTGAAGCTTTCTTT. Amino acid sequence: CSARDGHTTEAFF.